The 5 T cell receptor beta chains listed next were all sequenced from one sample in a study of T cell responses to AZD1222 COVID-19 vaccine. The data were produced by immunoSEQ multiplex PCR, yet TCRdb's version contains in-frame clones alone and is incomplete. The sample records approximately 110,000 clones, 89% being singletons. This sample comprised peripheral blood, obtained on day 0 of AZD1222 vaccination. Receptors originate from an adult in good health.

The rearrangement joins TRBV28 to TRBJ2-7, with D tentatively TRBD2 (5 bases). The V and J ends lost 4 bases and 1 base respectively, with 11 bases between them. CDR3 size: 14 residues. Germline V gene lookup returns CDR1 MDHEN and CDR2 SYDVKM. Written as DNA, the CDR3 is TGTGCCAGCAGTTCCCCCGGGGAATCCTACGAGCAGTACTTC. Translation gives CASSSPGESYEQYF.

The V and J genes are TRBV6-2 or TRBV6-3 and TRBJ2-2, with TRBD2 matching 7 bases. CDR1 is MNHEY and CDR2 is SVGEGT in the germline V gene. This CDR3 is built from 18 residues. Trimming at V came to 2 bases and at J to 6 bases, leaving 15 bases not matched to a gene. The CDR3 DNA is TGTGCCAGCAGTTACCGCCCTAGCGTAGGGAGGGTCTCCGGGGAGCTGTTTTTT. Translated, it gives CASSYRPSVGRVSGELFF.

This chain joins TRBV2 and TRBJ2-2, with TRBD1 matching 7 bases. The V segment lost 3 bases and the J segment 6 bases; nucleotides outside the gene matches: 7. CDR1 is SNHLY and CDR2 is FYNNEI in the germline V gene. The CDR3 contains 15 residues. The CDR3 loop is CASSETGLGSGELFF. DNA for the CDR3: TGTGCCAGCAGTGAGACAGGGCTAGGATCCGGGGAGCTGTTTTTT.

This rearrangement joins TRBV27 to TRBJ2-6; maybe TRBD1 (6 bases). The CDR3 contains 20 residues. V dropped 3 bases and J dropped 0 bases, with 21 bases sitting between them. Germline CDR1 and CDR2: MNHEY and SMNVEV (reference sequence). CDR3 sequence reads: CASSFRFWDTRSSGANVLTF. CDR3 DNA sequence: TGTGCCAGCAGTTTTAGGTTCTGGGACACGCGATCCTCTGGGGCCAACGTCCTGACTTTC.

The chain's CDR3 is CASSETLLWGREQYF. CDR3 in DNA: TGTGCCAGCAGTGAAACACTCTTGTGGGGTCGGGAGCAGTACTTC. The chain carries TRBV6-1 and TRBJ2-7; D unclear. Germline-derived CDR1 and CDR2 are MNHNS and SASEGT. Trimming pared 2 bases from V and 7 bases from J, leaving 18 bases between. This CDR3 contains 15 residues.